These 10 T cell receptor beta chains originate from one sample sequenced in a study of blood T cell repertoires in COVID-19. Generated by immunoSEQ multiplex PCR, the TCRdb table keeps only in-frame clones and is missing some. The sample lists fewer than 250,000 clones; approximately 86% were seen once. The sequenced sample consisted of peripheral blood. The receptors stem from a man aged 60 to 69 with acute or convalescent COVID-19.

The chain is built from TRBV7-2 and TRBJ1-2; 8 nucleotides agree with TRBD1. Germline V gene lookup returns CDR1 SGHTA and CDR2 FQGNSA. This CDR3 region has 15 residues. The V segment lost 5 bases and the J segment 3 bases; nucleotides outside the gene matches: 8. Here the CDR3 DNA reads TGTGCCAGCAGCCGCGTTAACAGGGGGGACTATGGCTACACCTTC. Translating it yields CASSRVNRGDYGYTF.

This clone has more than one count but fewer than ten. This chain connects TRBV7-9 to TRBJ1-4; D is possibly TRBD1 (5 bases). V shed 3 bases and J shed 0 bases, with 11 bases lying between them. The CDR3 sequence is 16 residues long. Per the germline V gene, CDR1 is SEHNR and CDR2 is FQNEAQ (reference sequence). The CDR3 spells CASSLVSGSTNEKLFF. The CDR3 region has the DNA TGTGCCAGCAGCTTGGTGTCAGGGTCAACTAATGAAAAACTGTTTTTT.

V is TRBV4-3 and J is TRBJ2-1, with D perhaps TRBD2 (7 bases). V lost 1 base and J 5 bases, leaving 21 bases between the germline ends. This CDR3 is 18 amino acids long. Germline assignment: CDR1 LGHNA and CDR2 YSLEER. The CDR3 reads CASSQAGGWGGPDNEQFF. In DNA, the CDR3 is TGCGCCAGCAGCCAAGCAGGTGGTTGGGGGGGGCCAGACAATGAGCAGTTCTTC.

This clone is classed as medium-sized. CDR3 nucleotides: TGCGCCAGCAGCCAAGAGACTTGGACTAGCGGAAGGCAAGAGACCCAGTACTTC. Protein product: CASSQETWTSGRQETQYF. V and J are TRBV4-3 and TRBJ2-5; 10 bases are shared with TRBD2. There are 18 residues in the CDR3. Germline assignment: CDR1 LGHNA and CDR2 YSLEER. Trimming at V came to 0 bases and at J to 2 bases, leaving 9 bases not matched to a gene.

The chain couples TRBV6-5 to TRBJ1-2; 8 bases fit TRBD1. The length of the CDR3 is 14 residues. Germline CDR1 MNHEY, CDR2 SVGAGI. J was trimmed by 7 bases and V by 6 bases; bases with no gene match: 10. CDR3 sequence (DNA): TGTGCCAGCAGAGGGACAGGAATAAATATTGGCTACACCTTC. This encodes CASRGTGINIGYTF.

This chain links TRBV3-1 (or the pseudogene TRBV3-2) with TRBJ2-1; 7 bases line up with TRBD2. V lost 4 bases and J lost 3; bases outside the gene matches: 6. Germline lookup yields CDR1 LGHDT and CDR2 YNNKEL (reference sequence). CDR3 length: 15 amino acids. The CDR3 nucleotides are TGTGCCAGCAGCCCAGGTTGGGAGGGCTACAATGAGCAGTTCTTC. The encoded protein is CASSPGWEGYNEQFF.

This chain connects TRBV6-2 or TRBV6-3 to TRBJ2-2, with 10 bases fitting TRBD1. The CDR3 covers 17 residues. V lost 3 bases, J lost 1 base, and 5 bases stayed unmatched. CDR1 and CDR2 from the germline V gene are MNHEY and SVGEGT. The CDR3 region is CASSYPGTGVNTGELFF. In DNA form, the CDR3 reads TGTGCCAGCAGTTATCCCGGGACAGGGGTGAACACCGGGGAGCTGTTTTTT.

The chain couples TRBV5-6 to TRBJ1-5, with D possibly matching TRBD1 (5 bases). This CDR3 comprises 18 residues. The V gene's germline CDR1 is SGHDT and CDR2 YYEEEE. V lost 0 bases to trimming and J lost 3 bases, with 19 bases between them. The CDR3 sequence is CASSLEVIEQVINQPQHF. The CDR3 region has the DNA TGTGCCAGCAGCTTGGAGGTCATTGAACAGGTAATCAATCAGCCCCAGCATTTT.

The chain recombines TRBV7-3 with TRBJ2-5; a weak D match, TRBD2 (6 bases). Germline V gives CDR1 SGHTA, CDR2 FQGTGA. The CDR3 covers 16 residues. V shed 0 bases and J shed 5 bases, with 16 bases lying between them. The CDR3 DNA sequence: TGTGCCAGCAGCTTAACTGGAGGGGCTGTGAAGGAGACCCAGTACTTC. This sequence encodes CASSLTGGAVKETQYF.

This chain joins TRBV2 and TRBJ2-7, with D maybe TRBD2 (6 bases). The CDR3 loop spans 15 amino acids. The V and J ends lost 2 bases and 2 bases respectively, with 13 bases between them. CDR1 and CDR2 (germline): SNHLY, FYNNEI. DNA for the CDR3: TGTGCCAGCAGTGAATCTGGAGGGGTAGCCTACGAGCAGTACTTC. This sequence encodes CASSESGGVAYEQYF.